These T cell receptor beta chains were read from a single sample in a study of control samples from healthy donors and cancer patients. Using immunoSEQ multiplex PCR, the repertoire was profiled, and TCRdb retains in-frame clones only, with some absent. The sample lists 80,000 to 100,000 clones; around nine tenths were seen once. The specimen sequenced was blood. These receptors all come from a man aged 30 to 39 in good health. Both conserved end residues are trimmed from each CDR3. The order of the fields is V gene, J gene, clone size, CDR3 protein. A clone size is listed for some rows: how often the clone was seen (once, few, many), or a class if it is expanded.

>TRBV28|TRBJ1-3|few
ASRPQTAGNTIY
>TRBV2|TRBJ2-3|.
ASRPPGDTQY
>TRBV11-3|TRBJ2-3|.
ASSLGQGSADTQY
>TRBV3-1/TRBV3-2|TRBJ2-7|.
ASSQAQGDEQY
>TRBV9|TRBJ2-1|.
ASSRRGTSGSYEQF
>TRBV24-1|TRBJ2-3|.
ATSDNRQGLGTDTQY
>TRBV6-1|TRBJ1-4|.
ASSRDRASEKLF
>TRBV19|TRBJ1-5|.
ASSFTGYSNQPQH
>TRBV10-1|TRBJ2-1|.
ASSERSSYNEQF
>TRBV19|TRBJ2-7|.
ASSPTSGRFDEQY
>TRBV4-3|TRBJ2-2|.
ASSQTGVRTGELF
>TRBV25-1|TRBJ1-1|.
ASSETPGAPLGAF
>TRBV29-1|TRBJ2-3|.
SVGVGFTDTQY
>TRBV3-1/TRBV3-2|TRBJ1-1|.
ASSQDLGQGVNTEAF
>TRBV28|TRBJ2-7|once
ASRDMNEQY
>TRBV27|TRBJ2-5|.
ASSARTSGEETQY
>TRBV11-3|TRBJ1-1|.
ASSLRVSTEAF
>TRBV28|TRBJ1-2|.
ASSSGDRRGYGYT
>TRBV7-9|TRBJ1-1|.
ASSSTSGTVAMNTEAF
>TRBV18|TRBJ1-6|.
ASSYSDNSPLH
>TRBV7-9|TRBJ2-2|.
ASSFPPGAGELF
>TRBV4-3|TRBJ1-2|.
ASSQERVHGYT